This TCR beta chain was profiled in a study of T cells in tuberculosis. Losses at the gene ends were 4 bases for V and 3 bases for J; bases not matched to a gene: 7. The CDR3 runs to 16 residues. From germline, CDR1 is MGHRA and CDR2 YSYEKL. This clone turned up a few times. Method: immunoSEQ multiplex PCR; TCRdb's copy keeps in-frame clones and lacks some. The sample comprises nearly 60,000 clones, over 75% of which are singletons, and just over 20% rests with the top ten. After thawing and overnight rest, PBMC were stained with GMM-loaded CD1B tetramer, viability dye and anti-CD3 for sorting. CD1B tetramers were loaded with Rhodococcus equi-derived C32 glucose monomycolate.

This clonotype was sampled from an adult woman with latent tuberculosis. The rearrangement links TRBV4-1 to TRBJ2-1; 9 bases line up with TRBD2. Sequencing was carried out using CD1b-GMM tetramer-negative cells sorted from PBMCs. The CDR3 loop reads CASSLTWTSDYNEQFF. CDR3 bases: TGCGCCAGCAGCCTCACCTGGACTAGCGACTACAATGAGCAGTTCTTC.